The subject of this entry is one T cell receptor (beta chain). Antigen unknown. The sample comes from a study of cytomegalovirus exposure and HLA in healthy donors. Study background: About 179 million T cells yielded approximately 110 million unique TCR beta sequences in earlier analysis.

This CDR3 has 11 residues. Germline CDR1 and CDR2: MNHEY and SVGAGI. Study conclusions and caveats: Some highly shared sequence variants likely arose as a pipeline artifact. In vitro testing confirmed a few CMV-associated chains as specific for CMV antigens. TCR beta sequences numbering fewer than 20,000 were associated with HLA alleles at 0.05 false discovery rate in a later analysis.

Primers for the PCR totalled 60 Vbeta and 13 Jbeta. Libraries were prepared by immunoSEQ multiplex PCR; TCRdb keeps only in-frame clonotypes and omits some of them. The sample has roughly 130,000 clones; 8.5% are singletons. The chain recombines TRBV6-5 with TRBJ2-5; D may be TRBD2 (6 bases). The J call is in doubt because the DNA end fits TRBJ2-7 better. Sequencing was carried out using PBMCs. This TCR was recovered from a man in his forties in good health and CMV-seronegative. The DNA of the CDR3 is TGTGCCAGCACTGGGGGGTACGAGCAGTACTTC. This gives the protein CASTGGYEQYF.